The clone carrying this T cell receptor (beta chain) was seen ten or more times. The data were obtained in a study of blood T cells in healthy people across ages. The germline gives CDR1 LGHDT, CDR2 YNNKEL (reference sequence). This CDR3 has 16 residues. J gave up 3 bases and V 1 base, and 6 bases lay outside the gene matches. Through a sample-barcoded 5' primer and a J-beta primer mix, a second PCR was run for 7 to 11 cycles. TCRdb used MiXCR to reprocess the 5' RACE reads, holding one entry per CDR3 protein. Here the sample spans roughly 700,000 distinct CDR3 sequences, approximately 30% being singletons. A minimum of 6 micrograms of total RNA was extracted per sample.

The V and J genes are TRBV3-1 and TRBJ2-3; 8 nucleotides match TRBD2. Sequencing used blood. The source of this sequence is a woman older than 75 in good health. The CDR3 sequence: CASSQVKPGGTDTQYF. In DNA form, the CDR3 reads TGTGCCAGCAGCCAAGTTAAGCCGGGGGGGACAGATACGCAGTATTTT.